This T cell receptor (beta chain) was found in a study of T cell repertoires in cytomegalovirus infection. General observations from the study: HLA-C-restricted CMV-specific TCR beta clonotypes prevailed in the ex vivo response.

Germline-derived CDR1 and CDR2 are ENHRY and SYGVKD. The CDR3 length is 12 residues. Trimming removed 3 bases from V and 4 bases from J, with 4 bases in between. Using its own MiXCR run on the reads, TCRdb lists one record per CDR3 protein. The sample has nearly 650,000 distinct CDR3 sequences, less than 25% seen once. About this clonotype: The antigen is unknown. This may come from a read error, since a much larger clone is one base off.

Sequenced: CD8+ T cells from PBMCs. V and J are TRBV10-3 and TRBJ2-1, with D unresolved. The clonotype was recovered from a human donor in good health (CMV status not recorded). Some clones in this sample may be carry-over from other donors' samples. Written as DNA, the CDR3 is TGTGCCATCAGTGATAATTACAATGAGCAGTTCTTC. Amino acids: CAISDNYNEQFF.